These T cell receptor beta chains were read from a single sample in a study of blood T cell repertoires in COVID-19. The data were produced by immunoSEQ multiplex PCR, yet TCRdb's version contains in-frame clones alone and is incomplete. Altogether about 50,000 clones are present, over 75% being singletons, with the ten largest covering 6.5% to 8.5%. Sequenced: peripheral blood. Receptors originate from a man in his 70s with active COVID-19. CDR3s include the opening cysteine and the closing phenylalanine or tryptophan. D genes are given only for firm matches. The size of a clone is reported for some rows only, either as once, few or many, or as a class for expanded clones.

J gene,clone size,D gene,V gene,CDR3 protein,CDR3 DNA
TRBJ1-1,NA,NA,TRBV5-1,CASSSRQTNTEAFF,TGCGCCAGCAGTTCGAGACAGACGAACACTGAAGCTTTCTTT
TRBJ1-2,NA,TRBD1,TRBV5-1,CASSLTRQGNYGYTF,TGCGCCAGCAGCTTGACGAGACAGGGGAACTATGGCTACACCTTC
TRBJ2-6,NA,NA,TRBV9,CASSVASVSGANVLTF,TGTGCCAGCAGCGTAGCTAGTGTCTCTGGGGCCAACGTCCTGACTTTC
TRBJ2-5,NA,NA,TRBV3-1/TRBV3-2,CASSQYEGTQYF,TGTGCCAGCAGCCAATACGAGGGGACCCAGTACTTC
TRBJ2-2,NA,TRBD1,TRBV7-3,CASSLNRDRLGTGELFF,TGTGCCAGCAGCTTAAATAGGGACAGGTTGGGCACCGGGGAGCTGTTTTTT
TRBJ1-5,NA,NA,TRBV10-3,CAISGSNQPQHF,TGTGCCATCAGTGGGAGTAATCAGCCCCAGCATTTT
TRBJ2-1,NA,NA,TRBV28,CASSINQGWGRNEQFF,TGTGCCAGCAGCATCAATCAGGGATGGGGAAGGAATGAGCAGTTCTTC
TRBJ2-5,NA,NA,TRBV2,CASRGGWSETQYF,TGTGCCAGCCGAGGAGGTTGGAGTGAGACCCAGTACTTC
TRBJ2-4,NA,NA,TRBV28,CASRGPKNIQYF,TGTGCCAGTAGGGGCCCAAAAAACATTCAGTACTTC
TRBJ1-6,few,NA,TRBV12-3/TRBV12-4,CASNEFESSPLHF,TGTGCCAGCAACGAGTTCGAAAGTTCACCCCTCCACTTT
TRBJ1-6,few,TRBD1,TRBV27,CASSSLYRTGKNSPLHF,TGTGCCAGCAGTTCATTATATCGGACAGGGAAGAATTCACCCCTCCACTTT
TRBJ1-2,NA,NA,TRBV28,CATYSTHNYGYTF,TGTGCCACCTACTCGACTCATAACTATGGCTACACCTTC
TRBJ1-4,NA,NA,TRBV28,CASSSPGVAEKLFF,TGTGCCAGCAGTTCTCCAGGGGTGGCGGAAAAACTGTTTTTT
TRBJ2-2,NA,NA,TRBV6-5,CASSTDRNTGELFF,TGTGCCAGCAGCACCGACAGAAACACCGGGGAGCTGTTTTTT
TRBJ2-7,once,NA,TRBV6-5,CASRTPGRAHEQYF,TGTGCCAGCAGAACCCCGGGCAGGGCCCACGAGCAGTACTTC
TRBJ2-5,NA,TRBD1,TRBV6-5,CASRMTGLDQETQYF,TGTGCCAGCCGAATGACAGGGTTGGACCAAGAGACCCAGTACTTC
TRBJ2-7,NA,NA,TRBV11-2,CASSQRQDSYEQYF,TGTGCCAGCAGCCAAAGACAGGACTCCTACGAGCAGTACTTC
TRBJ1-5,NA,TRBD1,TRBV7-9,CASSPGGRGTNQPQHF,TGTGCCAGCAGCCCAGGGGGCAGGGGGACCAATCAGCCCCAGCATTTT
TRBJ1-1,NA,NA,TRBV9,CASSAGPTGGTEAFF,TGTGCCAGCAGCGCCGGACCCACCGGGGGGACTGAAGCTTTCTTT
TRBJ1-1,NA,NA,TRBV20-1,CSASGQGNTEAFF,TGCAGTGCTAGTGGGCAGGGGAACACTGAAGCTTTCTTT
TRBJ2-1,NA,TRBD1,TRBV5-1,CASSAGQGNYNEQFF,TGCGCCAGCAGCGCTGGACAGGGAAACTACAATGAGCAGTTCTTC
TRBJ1-4,NA,TRBD1,TRBV6-4,CASSDSDPGGLFF,TGTGCCAGCAGTGACTCAGACCCAGGGGGCCTGTTTTTT
TRBJ1-1,NA,NA,TRBV7-2,CASSLRGGMNTEAFF,TGTGCCAGCAGCTTAAGAGGAGGGATGAACACTGAAGCTTTCTTT
TRBJ2-1,few,NA,TRBV7-2,CASSLVGTPYNEQFF,TGTGCCAGCAGCTTAGTTGGGACACCCTACAATGAGCAGTTCTTC
TRBJ2-3,NA,NA,TRBV6-2/TRBV6-3,CASRPTGSDTQYF,TGTGCCAGCAGACCTACAGGGTCAGATACGCAGTATTTT
TRBJ2-3,NA,TRBD2,TRBV30,CAWAGGDTDTQYF,TGTGCCTGGGCGGGGGGGGACACAGATACGCAGTATTTT
TRBJ1-1,NA,NA,TRBV11-2,CASSSLPRPGTEAFF,TGTGCCAGCAGCTCATTACCTCGGCCGGGTACTGAAGCTTTCTTT
TRBJ2-3,NA,NA,TRBV7-3,CASRPSGGDTDTQYF,TGTGCCAGCAGGCCTTCTGGCGGTGACACAGATACGCAGTATTTT
TRBJ2-3,once,TRBD1,TRBV6-5,CASSTDRGDTQYF,TGTGCCAGCAGTACGGACAGGGGAGATACGCAGTATTTT
TRBJ1-1,once,TRBD1,TRBV7-3,CASSTTGGTEAFF,TGTGCCAGCAGCACGACAGGGGGCACTGAAGCTTTCTTT
TRBJ1-3,few,TRBD1,TRBV13,CASSFRGISQLGNTIYF,TGTGCCAGCAGCTTCAGGGGGATCTCTCAACTGGGAAACACCATATATTTT
TRBJ2-7,few,NA,TRBV6-2/TRBV6-3,CASSRRQERYF,TGTGCCAGCAGTCGCCGACAGGAGCGGTACTTC
TRBJ2-4,NA,TRBD2,TRBV19,CASRIGGTGGNIQYF,TGTGCCAGTAGGATAGGGGGGACGGGAGGGAACATTCAGTACTTC
TRBJ2-5,NA,TRBD2,TRBV7-2,CASSLGGGAVETQYF,TGTGCCAGCAGCTTAGGCGGGGGGGCCGTGGAGACCCAGTACTTC
TRBJ2-1,NA,NA,TRBV3-1/TRBV3-2,CASSQEWRGHEGEQFF,TGTGCCAGCAGCCAAGAATGGCGGGGCCACGAGGGTGAGCAGTTCTTC
TRBJ2-7,NA,NA,TRBV9,CASSGDSYSYEQYF,TGTGCCAGCAGCGGTGACAGTTACTCCTACGAGCAGTACTTC
TRBJ2-1,once,TRBD2,TRBV3-1/TRBV3-2,CASSLAGGRNEQFF,TGTGCCAGCAGCCTAGCGGGGGGCAGAAATGAGCAGTTCTTC
TRBJ1-1,NA,NA,TRBV6-6,CASRWTLNTEAFF,TGTGCCAGCAGGTGGACACTGAACACTGAAGCTTTCTTT
TRBJ2-7,few,NA,TRBV2,CASSDLAVYEQYF,TGTGCCAGCAGTGATTTGGCAGTCTACGAGCAGTACTTC
TRBJ1-2,NA,NA,TRBV3-1/TRBV3-2,CASSHEEGRRYGYTF,TGTGCCAGCAGCCATGAGGAGGGGAGAAGGTATGGCTACACCTTC
TRBJ1-2,NA,NA,TRBV20-1,CSASPGWRGYTF,TGCAGTGCTAGTCCAGGGTGGCGTGGCTACACCTTC
TRBJ1-4,once,NA,TRBV7-9,CASSLVQGGGEKLFF,TGTGCCAGCAGCTTAGTGCAGGGCGGCGGTGAAAAACTGTTTTTT
TRBJ2-2,NA,NA,TRBV9,CASSVRVHTNTGELFF,TGTGCCAGCAGCGTACGTGTACACACGAACACCGGGGAGCTGTTTTTT
TRBJ2-2,few,NA,TRBV19,CASSTRSAGELFF,TGTGCCAGTAGTACGCGGTCGGCCGGGGAGCTGTTTTTT
TRBJ2-2,NA,TRBD1,TRBV9,CASSPRGQVGTGELFF,TGTGCCAGCAGCCCTAGGGGGCAGGTTGGCACCGGGGAGCTGTTTTTT
TRBJ1-5,NA,NA,TRBV21-1,CASSQITGDDSNQPQHF,TGTGCCAGCAGTCAAATCACAGGGGACGATAGCAATCAGCCCCAGCATTTT
TRBJ2-7,NA,TRBD1,TRBV9,CASSVRTGQEQYF,TGTGCCAGCAGCGTAAGGACAGGGCAGGAGCAGTACTTC
TRBJ1-3,NA,NA,TRBV4-3,CASSPGQFGNTIYF,TGCGCCAGCAGCCCTGGACAGTTTGGAAACACCATATATTTT
TRBJ2-1,NA,TRBD1,TRBV20-1,CSASGQAGVYNEQFF,TGCAGTGCGAGTGGACAGGCCGGGGTCTACAATGAGCAGTTCTTC
TRBJ1-1,NA,NA,TRBV19,CASSILRDTEAFF,TGTGCCAGTAGTATTCTGCGGGATACTGAAGCTTTCTTT
TRBJ1-5,NA,TRBD1,TRBV5-6,CASSLLGGQGYQPQHF,TGTGCCAGCAGCCTCCTAGGGGGACAGGGGTATCAGCCCCAGCATTTT
TRBJ1-2,NA,NA,TRBV24-1,CATSDFRTDSYGYTF,TGTGCCACCAGTGATTTCAGGACAGACTCATATGGCTACACCTTC
TRBJ1-2,NA,NA,TRBV7-9,CASSLGTGRGYTF,TGTGCCAGCAGCTTAGGTACAGGGAGAGGCTACACCTTC
TRBJ1-4,NA,NA,TRBV10-3,CAISESEKLFF,TGTGCCATCAGTGAATCGGAAAAACTGTTTTTT
TRBJ1-2,NA,NA,TRBV28,CASRQDSGRGYTF,TGTGCCAGCAGGCAGGACAGTGGCAGGGGCTACACCTTC
TRBJ1-6,NA,TRBD1,TRBV5-5,CASSVGTGDNSPLHF,TGTGCCAGCAGCGTAGGGACAGGCGATAATTCACCCCTCCACTTT
TRBJ1-1,NA,NA,TRBV19,CASSKGGRDTEAFF,TGTGCCAGTAGTAAAGGGGGTCGGGACACTGAAGCTTTCTTT
TRBJ1-5,few,NA,TRBV4-3,CASSQEPQGGQPQHF,TGCGCCAGCAGCCAAGAACCGCAGGGCGGCCAGCCCCAGCATTTT
TRBJ1-1,NA,NA,TRBV11-2,CASSRQEATEAFF,TGTGCCAGCAGCCGACAGGAGGCCACTGAAGCTTTCTTT
TRBJ2-7,NA,TRBD1,TRBV7-8,CASSRQGLDSYEQYF,TGTGCCAGCAGCCGACAGGGTCTGGACTCCTACGAGCAGTACTTC